The clone carrying this T cell receptor beta chain was seen a few times. The antigen remains unidentified. These data originate in a study of metastatic and nonmetastatic thyroid tumors. Study-wide findings and caveats: Versus benign nodules, malignant thyroid tumors reportedly had significantly higher TCR beta diversity, in blood and tumor.

Thyroid surgery was performed in patients who had received no treatment beforehand. Germline V gives CDR1 LNHDA, CDR2 SQIVND (reference sequence). V was cut by 5 bases and J by 0 bases, with 14 bases left in between. This CDR3 region has 16 residues. In the authors' methods: To classify distant metastasis in papillary thyroid cancer, a model was built from CDR3 differences across clinicopathological groups. TCRdb re-called clones from the PCR reads using MiXCR. TCRdb's processing, not the study's, gives the V and J calls here. Of around 28,000 clones in the sample, about 3.7% were seen once. This chain uses TRBV19 with TRBJ1-3; unclear D gene. The sequenced sample was blood. This TCR derives from a male donor with papillary thyroid cancer or a benign thyroid nodule (not recorded which). Some clones in this sample may be carry-over from other donors' samples. In DNA form, the CDR3 reads TGTGCCAGTAGTTCCCGTATCACATACTCTGGAAACACCATATATTTT. Its protein product is CASSSRITYSGNTIYF.